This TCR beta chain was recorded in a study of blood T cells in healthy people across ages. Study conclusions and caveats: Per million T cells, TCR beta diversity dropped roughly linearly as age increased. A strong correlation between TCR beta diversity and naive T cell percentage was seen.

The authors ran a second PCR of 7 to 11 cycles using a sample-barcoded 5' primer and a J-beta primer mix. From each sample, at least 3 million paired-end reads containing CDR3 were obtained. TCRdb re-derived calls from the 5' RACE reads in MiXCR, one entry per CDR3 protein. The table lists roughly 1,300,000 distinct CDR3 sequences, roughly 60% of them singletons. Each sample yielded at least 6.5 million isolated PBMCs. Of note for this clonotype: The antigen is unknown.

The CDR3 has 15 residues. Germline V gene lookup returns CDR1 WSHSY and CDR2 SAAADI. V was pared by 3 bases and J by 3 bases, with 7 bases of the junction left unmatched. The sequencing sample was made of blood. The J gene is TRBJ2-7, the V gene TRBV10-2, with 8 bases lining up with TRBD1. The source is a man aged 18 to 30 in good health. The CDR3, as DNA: TGCGCCAGCAGTGAAAACAGGGGGGTTCTCTACGAGCAGTACTTC. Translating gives CASSENRGVLYEQYF.